A selection of T cell receptor beta chains follows, all from one sample in a study of T cell changes during pregnancy in multiple sclerosis. Assay used: immunoSEQ multiplex PCR; TCRdb lists only in-frame clones, some missing. This repertoire shows about 67,000 clones, about 90% found once; its top ten account for roughly 2.6%. Sample: peripheral blood, taken in the second trimester of pregnancy. The receptor set was obtained from a female donor in good health, enrolled as a control in a pregnancy study. The CDR3 runs from the conserved cysteine through the conserved F or W. D genes are given only for firm matches. The size field is filled for only some rows; it gives once, few, many or a size class.

V gene,clone size,D gene,J gene,CDR3 DNA,CDR3 protein
TRBV19,.,.,TRBJ1-5,TGTGCCAGTAGTCGAGGTAATCAGCCCCAGCATTTT,CASSRGNQPQHF
TRBV5-4,.,TRBD1,TRBJ1-2,TGTGCCAGCAGCGGGACAGGGCCCTATGGCTACACCTTC,CASSGTGPYGYTF
TRBV7-2,.,.,TRBJ2-3,TGTGCCAGCAGCCTCCAGGGGATGGGTACGCAGTATTTT,CASSLQGMGTQYF
TRBV11-2,.,.,TRBJ2-1,TGTGCCAGCAGCTTAGTTAGTGTGCTACCCGGTGAGCAGTTCTTC,CASSLVSVLPGEQFF
TRBV5-1,.,.,TRBJ2-5,TGCGCCAGCAGCTCAGGTGGGGAGACCCAGTACTTC,CASSSGGETQYF
TRBV4-1,.,TRBD1,TRBJ1-1,TGCGCCAGCAGCCACTTTAGGGACAGGGGCAAGAACACTGAAGCTTTCTTT,CASSHFRDRGKNTEAFF
TRBV27,.,.,TRBJ2-2,TGTGCCAGCAGTAATCAGGGTGGCCCCGGGGAGCTGTTTTTT,CASSNQGGPGELFF
TRBV11-2,once,TRBD1,TRBJ1-3,TGTGCCAGCAGCTTAACTTCTACCAGGGGGACCTCTGGAAACACCATATATTTT,CASSLTSTRGTSGNTIYF
TRBV30,few,.,TRBJ1-2,TGTGCCTGGAGTCGCCCCAGACAGCTCTATGGCTACACCTTC,CAWSRPRQLYGYTF
TRBV7-7,once,TRBD2,TRBJ2-1,TGTGCTAGCAGCTCCGTAGCGGGAGCCAGGTCTGAGCAGTTCTTC,CASSSVAGARSEQFF
TRBV6-6,.,.,TRBJ2-4,TGTGCCAGCGGAGGGGGCGGTAGCATTCAGTACTTC,CASGGGGSIQYF
TRBV10-1,.,.,TRBJ2-3,TGCGCCAGGCGTCGACTAGAAGGGGACCAGAATATCGGCACAGATACGCAGTATTTT,CARRRLEGDQNIGTDTQYF
TRBV5-1,.,.,TRBJ2-3,TGCGCCAGCAGCACCGGACATCGAGATACGCAGTATTTT,CASSTGHRDTQYF
TRBV11-2,.,.,TRBJ1-5,TGTGCCAGCAATGGCGGGAACACCCATCAGCCCCAGCATTTT,CASNGGNTHQPQHF
TRBV9,.,TRBD2,TRBJ2-7,TGTGCCAGCAGCGTAGTCGGGGGGGAGCAGTACTTC,CASSVVGGEQYF
TRBV7-2,.,.,TRBJ1-1,TGTGCCAGCAGCCTAAGGCCGGGTAACGGGGTGAACACTGAAGCTTTCTTT,CASSLRPGNGVNTEAFF
TRBV28,.,.,TRBJ2-2,TGTGCCAGCAGTTTAATGCGGGGAGTCACCGGGGAGCTGTTTTTT,CASSLMRGVTGELFF
TRBV18,.,.,TRBJ2-1,TGTGCCAGCTCACCAGCGCAGCGGGAGCAGTTCTTC,CASSPAQREQFF
TRBV11-3,.,TRBD2,TRBJ2-7,TGTGCCAGCAGCTTGGCTAGCGGGATGGGGTACGAGCAGTACTTC,CASSLASGMGYEQYF
TRBV5-4,.,.,TRBJ1-6,TGTGCCAGCAGCGCCAAGGGGCATCCGAATTCACCCCTCCACTTT,CASSAKGHPNSPLHF
TRBV5-4,.,.,TRBJ2-3,TGTGCCAGCGGCAAGGGGTGGGGCACAGATACGCAGTATTTT,CASGKGWGTDTQYF
TRBV15,few,.,TRBJ2-5,TGTGCCACCAGCACAGGGGAAGAGACCCAGTACTTC,CATSTGEETQYF
TRBV6-6,.,.,TRBJ1-5,TGTGCCAGCAGCCTCGGGGTTAGGAATCAGCCCCAGCATTTT,CASSLGVRNQPQHF
TRBV10-3,.,TRBD1,TRBJ2-3,TGTGCCAGTGAGACAGGGTTACGCACAGATACGCAGTATTTT,CASETGLRTDTQYF
TRBV5-4,.,TRBD1,TRBJ1-1,TGTGCCAGCAGCTTGATTCCTACAGGGGTATGGGGAACTGAAGCTTTCTTT,CASSLIPTGVWGTEAFF
TRBV9,.,.,TRBJ1-4,TGTGCCAGCAGCGTAGCTTGGGGGCAAAATAATGAAAAACTGTTTTTT,CASSVAWGQNNEKLFF
TRBV9,once,TRBD1,TRBJ2-5,TGTGCCAGCAGCGTAGGGACGACAGGGTGGGAGACCCAGTACTTC,CASSVGTTGWETQYF
TRBV6-5,.,.,TRBJ1-1,TGTGCCAGCAGTTACTCGTCAGCGGGCACTGAAGCTTTCTTT,CASSYSSAGTEAFF
TRBV6-5,.,TRBD1,TRBJ2-2,TGTGCCAGCAGTTACCCGGGACAGGGTAACACCGGGGAGCTGTTTTTT,CASSYPGQGNTGELFF
TRBV5-4,.,TRBD1,TRBJ2-1,TGTGCCAGCTTTTGGTACGACAGGGCCGTCAATGAGCAGTTCTTC,CASFWYDRAVNEQFF
TRBV28,.,.,TRBJ2-7,TGTGCCAGCAGTTTGCCGAGGGTGACTACGCCTCGAGAGCAGTACTTC,CASSLPRVTTPREQYF
TRBV7-9,.,.,TRBJ2-1,TGTGCCAGCAGCTTAGCCCCTACCGGGACACCAACCTACAATGAGCAGTTCTTC,CASSLAPTGTPTYNEQFF
TRBV6-4,.,.,TRBJ2-2,TGTGCCAGCAGTGACGGGGGCGGGAACACCGGGGAGCTGTTTTTT,CASSDGGGNTGELFF
TRBV27,.,.,TRBJ1-2,TGTGCCAGCAGTCTACTTGTTGGGGGCGTCTATGGCTACACCTTC,CASSLLVGGVYGYTF
TRBV11-2,.,.,TRBJ1-1,TGTGCCAGCAGCTTAAGTTCAACAAAATCTGCAGCTTTCTTT,CASSLSSTKSAAFF
TRBV13,.,TRBD2,TRBJ2-7,TGTGCCAGCAGCCCCACGGCGGGAGGGATCTACGAGCAGTACTTC,CASSPTAGGIYEQYF
TRBV30,.,.,TRBJ2-2,TGTGCCTGGAGTGTAAGGGGGGGCCCGATCACCGGGGAGCTGTTTTTT,CAWSVRGGPITGELFF
TRBV19,.,.,TRBJ2-5,TGTGCCAGTAGCCTCAGGGAGACCCAGTACTTC,CASSLRETQYF
TRBV9,.,.,TRBJ2-2,TGTGCCAGCAGCGTTCTAGAGTTCAGCGCCGGGGAGCTGTTTTTT,CASSVLEFSAGELFF
TRBV5-6,.,.,TRBJ1-3,TGTGCCAGCAGCTTTATGGGAGGCCCTTCCTCTGGAAACACCATATATTTT,CASSFMGGPSSGNTIYF